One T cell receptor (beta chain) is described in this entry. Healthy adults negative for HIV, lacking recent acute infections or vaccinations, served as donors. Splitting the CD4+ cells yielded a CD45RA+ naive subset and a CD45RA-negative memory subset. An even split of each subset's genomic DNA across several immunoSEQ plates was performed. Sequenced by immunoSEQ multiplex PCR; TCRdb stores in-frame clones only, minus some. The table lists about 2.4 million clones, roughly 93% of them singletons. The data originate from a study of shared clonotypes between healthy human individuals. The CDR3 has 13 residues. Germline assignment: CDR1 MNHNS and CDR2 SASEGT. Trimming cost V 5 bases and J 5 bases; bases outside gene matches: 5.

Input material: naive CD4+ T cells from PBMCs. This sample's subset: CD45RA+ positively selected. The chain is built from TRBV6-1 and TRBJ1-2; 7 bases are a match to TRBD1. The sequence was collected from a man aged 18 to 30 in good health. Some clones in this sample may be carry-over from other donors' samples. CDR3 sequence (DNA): TGTGCCAGCAGTACAGGGGTTCGGTATGGCTACACCTTC. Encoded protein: CASSTGVRYGYTF.